This T cell receptor (beta chain) was retrieved from a study of molecular identifiers for immune sequencing clone quantification listed by TCRdb under 2018. As for the study more broadly: For a replicate experiment, RNA from around 20,000 or 100,000 naive CD8 T cells was divided into five aliquots, and four of the five aliquots were sequenced. This methods study benchmarked molecular-identifier clustering-based TCR repertoire sequencing (MIDCIRS) and TCR RNA copy counting, using CD8 T cells to do so.

Libraries of naive CD8 T cells were built from approximately 22,000 to 940,000 sorted cells, with 10%, 30% or 50% of the purified RNA used. On a BD FACSAria II, naive CD8 T cells were FACS-sorted as CD8+CD4-CCR7+CD45RA+ and collected into RLT Plus buffer. To test detection sensitivity, Jurkat RNA equivalent to roughly eleven TCR copies was spiked into samples of about 18,000-1,000,000 naive CD8 T cells. CD8 T cells were enriched with RosetteSep CD8+ T Cell Enrichment Cocktail and Ficoll-Paque, followed by ACK red cell lysis. To prepare the library, PCR was applied. The sequencer listed for this sample is Illumina HiSeq 4000. Preparation of bulk TCR libraries followed a previously described approach, with the TCR primers listed in Table S5. Total RNA was purified with the Qiagen AllPrep DNA/RNA kit. Before any analysis, reads coming from multiple sequencing runs of the same library were combined into one pool. The original pipeline was this. Only reads with exact TCR constant sequence were kept, trimmed to 150 nt, and grouped by their 12-nt molecular barcodes. Reads within each barcode group were sub-clustered using a 15% Levenshtein threshold, and quality-weighted consensus sequences were constructed for each RNA molecule. Non-functional sequences were excluded, and lower-count sequences lying one edit away from another sequence were also excluded. Based on fitting two negative binomial distributions, any barcode sub-cluster with under 20% of the maximum read count was discarded. The public reads were run again by TCRdb, first through fastp at Q25 and then through MiXCR, and only productive beta chains were kept. Rows are unified per CDR3 protein, each entry keeping the most common DNA and genes. TCRdb's processing, not the authors', yielded these V and J calls. The sample table holds about 640,000 distinct CDR3 sequences, of which roughly 21% were seen once. Approximately 0.9% of the sample is taken by the ten largest.

This clonotype was detected a few times. Its antigen is unknown. No qualities accompany the bases; no much larger clone lies one base away. The investigation overall reported the following: Spiked-in Jurkat TCR RNA (approximately eleven copies' worth), which is not part of the donor repertoire, was contained in the naive libraries. In CMV-specific effector cells, clones with more than 20 RNA copies accounted for over 97% of molecules, whereas in naive cells such clones accounted for under 1%. Identical TCR molecules sharing a barcode could cause highly expanded clone sizes to be underestimated. When barcode sub-clustering was omitted, TCR diversity was inflated by chimeric consensus sequences, with chimeras reaching as high as 47%. Modeling estimated 3 to 3.5 recovered TCR RNA copies per cell, compared with about 9.8 by digital PCR, which implies around 33% capture efficiency. A single cell's worth of spiked-in Jurkat TCR RNA was reported detectable even among around 1 million naive CD8 T cells.

There are 13 amino acids in the CDR3, from cysteine to phenylalanine inclusive. The DNA shown is the 39-base CDR3, in frame from base 1. The germline V gene provides CDR1 MGHRA and CDR2 YSYEKL. V was cut back by 5 bases and J by 2 bases, leaving a gap of 10 bases between them. The sample consisted of naive CD8+ T cells from blood, with Jurkat cell RNA spiked in. The cell subset or site label on this specimen signifies: FACS-sorted CD8+CD4-CCR7+CD45RA+ naive T cells. The rearranged segments are TRBV4-1 and TRBJ2-7; the best D guess is TRBD1, with 5 bases matching. This clonotype was obtained from a human donor in good health. Some libraries in this study had Jurkat cell RNA spiked in. The encoded CDR3 is CASSLDNPYEQYF. The nucleotide sequence reads TGCGCCAGCAGCTTGGACAACCCCTACGAGCAGTACTTC.